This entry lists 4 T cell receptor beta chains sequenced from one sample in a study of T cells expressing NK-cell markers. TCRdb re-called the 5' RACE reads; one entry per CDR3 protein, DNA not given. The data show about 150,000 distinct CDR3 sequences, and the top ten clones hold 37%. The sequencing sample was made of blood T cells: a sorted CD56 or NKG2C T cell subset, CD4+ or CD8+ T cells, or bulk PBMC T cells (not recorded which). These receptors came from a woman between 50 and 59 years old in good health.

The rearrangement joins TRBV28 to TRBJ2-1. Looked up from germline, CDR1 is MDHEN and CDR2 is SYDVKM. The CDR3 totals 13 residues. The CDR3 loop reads CASKSRSYNEQFF.

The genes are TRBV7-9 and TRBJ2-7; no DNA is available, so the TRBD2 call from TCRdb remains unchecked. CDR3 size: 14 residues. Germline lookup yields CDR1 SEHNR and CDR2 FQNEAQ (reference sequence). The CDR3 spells CASSPRERDYEQYF.

Here the CDR3 reads CASRQEGNTEAFF. V is TRBV12-3 or TRBV12-4 and J is TRBJ1-1; TCRdb's D gene call, TRBD1, goes unchecked for lack of DNA. The CDR3 sequence is 13 residues long.

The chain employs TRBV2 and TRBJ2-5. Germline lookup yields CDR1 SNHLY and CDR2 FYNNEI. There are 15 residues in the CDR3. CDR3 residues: CASSEGLLQKETQYF.